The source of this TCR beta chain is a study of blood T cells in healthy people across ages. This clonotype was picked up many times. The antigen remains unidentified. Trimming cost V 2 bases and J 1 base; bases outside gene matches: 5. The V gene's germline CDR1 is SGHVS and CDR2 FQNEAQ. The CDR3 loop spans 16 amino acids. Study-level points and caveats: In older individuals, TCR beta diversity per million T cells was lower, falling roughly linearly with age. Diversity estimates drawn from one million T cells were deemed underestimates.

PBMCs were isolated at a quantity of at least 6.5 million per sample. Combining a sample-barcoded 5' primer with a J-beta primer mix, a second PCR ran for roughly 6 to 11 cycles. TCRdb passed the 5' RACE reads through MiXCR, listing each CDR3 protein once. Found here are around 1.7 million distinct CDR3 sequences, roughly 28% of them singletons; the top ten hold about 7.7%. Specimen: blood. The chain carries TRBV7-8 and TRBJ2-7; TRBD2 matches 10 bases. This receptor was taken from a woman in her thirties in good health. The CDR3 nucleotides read TGTGCCAGCAGCTTAAGTCTAGCGGGAGCGTCCTACGAGCAGTACTTC. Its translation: CASSLSLAGASYEQYF.